This TCR beta chain was recovered during a study of T cell responses to AZD1222 COVID-19 vaccine. Study in general: The study pooled second doses at about 4 or about 12 weeks.

Generated by immunoSEQ multiplex PCR, the TCRdb table keeps only in-frame clones and is missing some. The repertoire has 140,000 to 150,000 clones, 90% to 95% of them found once; the top ten carry more than 1.2%. This CDR3 spans 15 amino acids. CDR1 MDHEN and CDR2 SYDVKM come from the germline V gene. V lost 5 bases to trimming and J lost 5 bases, with 16 bases between them. Comment on this clone: The antigen is unknown.

Study conclusions and caveats: The study found vaccine-associated CD4 TCRs spanning spike, dominant at 160-218 and 743-854. The donor cohort was predominantly white British with a female majority, and clonal diversity may have been underestimated.

The chain recombines TRBV28 with TRBJ1-5, with D unclear. The receptor was isolated from an adult in good health. This sample comprised peripheral blood, obtained on day 0 of AZD1222 vaccination. DNA for the CDR3: TGTGCCAGCAGTCCCCCGGGCAGTAACTATCAGCCCCAGCATTTT. It codes for CASSPPGSNYQPQHF.